This T cell receptor (beta chain) emerged from a study of shared T cell receptors in the human thymus (TCRdb year 2021). Regarding the complete study: The study examined how self-reactive, shared T-cell receptor alpha chains are generated in the human thymus.

This clone has only a few counts. Its antigen target is currently unknown. No much larger clone is present one base from it, and per-base qualities are unavailable. The protocol used for the library was the immunoSEQ multiplex PCR assay. TCRdb mirrors the immuneACCESS table, restricted to in-frame sequences. Some clones are absent from its copies; in checked studies, under half trace to an unresolved V gene, and the reason for the others is unknown. The sample table lists 600,000 to 900,000 clones, 80% to 90% of them with a count of one. About 0.011% of the sample comes from the top ten. Looking up the germline V gene yields CDR1 KGHSH and CDR2 LQKENI. The CDR3 runs 17 residues from the cysteine to the phenylalanine. CDR3 DNA is the only sequence kept; it has 51 bases, read in frame from the first base. V trim: 1 base; J trim: 2 bases; unmatched bases: 8. These same records also appear under a second study, on human thymus T cells. The other study reports the following: Donors were immunologically healthy infants undergoing open corrective cardiac surgery for congenital heart defects in Finland. Thymus tissue was collected as surgical resects that were removed during corrective cardiac surgery. Biased V and J gene segment usage appeared to be present in both thymic and peripheral blood repertoires. The related research found that thymic TCR repertoires overlapped highly between unrelated individuals. The study used roughly 8 infant thymus samples plus four related peripheral blood samples to characterize TCR alpha and beta repertoires. The cohort included about 6 male and two female infants, with donor ages spanning 7 to 244 days. Thymocytes were mechanically released from the tissue and were stored as pellets of about 9.5-31 million cells at -70 degrees C. Genomic DNA was extracted from frozen cell pellets with a QIAsymphony instrument. TCRB and TCRAD loci were amplified from a standardized quantity of quality-controlled genomic DNA using the immunoSEQ multiplex PCR assay. The amplicons spanned the V(D)J region and were long enough to cover the CDR3 and allow V and J genes to be identified. Through the commercial immunoSEQ service, the amplicons were sequenced on an Illumina platform. Corrections for primer bias and sequencing errors followed previously described methods, while TCRAD and TCRB definitions were based on the IMGT database. Repertoires were analysed with immunoSEQ Analyzer 3.0 and VDJTools, covering basic statistics, V/J segment usage, diversity estimates, rarefaction and pairwise overlap. Diversity was estimated using the Chao1, ChaoE, Efron-Thisted, Shannon and inverse Simpson indices, and was also estimated on datasets down-sampled to the size of the smallest sample. Repertoire overlap used strict matching of CDR3 nucleotide sequence, V gene and J gene, with Jaccard-based multidimensional scaling clustering. On average, thymus samples yielded 750,000 to 1,000,000 unique TCRB clonotypes, whereas blood samples yielded around 88,000.

The rearranged segments are TRBV18 and TRBJ1-5, with TRBD1 identical over 7 junction bases. The specimen sequenced was thymocytes. The TCR comes from a girl less than two years old with a congenital heart defect. Donor details come from another sample of the same person, matched by shared clones. The CDR3 amino acid sequence is: CASSPLPTGLGNQPQHF. Read as DNA, the sequence is TGTGCCAGCTCACCACTGCCGACAGGGTTGGGCAATCAGCCCCAGCATTTT.